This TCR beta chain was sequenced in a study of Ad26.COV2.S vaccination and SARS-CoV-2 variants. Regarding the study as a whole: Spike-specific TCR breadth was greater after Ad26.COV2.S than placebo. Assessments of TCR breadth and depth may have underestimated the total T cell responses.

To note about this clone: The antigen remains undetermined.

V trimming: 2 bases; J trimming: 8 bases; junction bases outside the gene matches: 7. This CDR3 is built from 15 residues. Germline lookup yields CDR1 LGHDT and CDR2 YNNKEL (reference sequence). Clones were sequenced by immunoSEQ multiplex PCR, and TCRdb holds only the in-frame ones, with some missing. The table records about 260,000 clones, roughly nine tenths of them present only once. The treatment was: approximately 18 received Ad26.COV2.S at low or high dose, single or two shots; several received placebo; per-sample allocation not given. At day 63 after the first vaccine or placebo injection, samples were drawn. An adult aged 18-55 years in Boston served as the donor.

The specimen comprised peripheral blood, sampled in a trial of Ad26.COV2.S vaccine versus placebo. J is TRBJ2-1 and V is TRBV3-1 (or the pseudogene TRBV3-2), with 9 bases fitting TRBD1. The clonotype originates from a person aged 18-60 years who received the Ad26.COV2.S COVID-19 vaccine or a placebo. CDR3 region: CASSQFPGQGYEQFF. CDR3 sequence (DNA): TGTGCCAGCAGCCAATTTCCGGGACAGGGATATGAGCAGTTCTTC.